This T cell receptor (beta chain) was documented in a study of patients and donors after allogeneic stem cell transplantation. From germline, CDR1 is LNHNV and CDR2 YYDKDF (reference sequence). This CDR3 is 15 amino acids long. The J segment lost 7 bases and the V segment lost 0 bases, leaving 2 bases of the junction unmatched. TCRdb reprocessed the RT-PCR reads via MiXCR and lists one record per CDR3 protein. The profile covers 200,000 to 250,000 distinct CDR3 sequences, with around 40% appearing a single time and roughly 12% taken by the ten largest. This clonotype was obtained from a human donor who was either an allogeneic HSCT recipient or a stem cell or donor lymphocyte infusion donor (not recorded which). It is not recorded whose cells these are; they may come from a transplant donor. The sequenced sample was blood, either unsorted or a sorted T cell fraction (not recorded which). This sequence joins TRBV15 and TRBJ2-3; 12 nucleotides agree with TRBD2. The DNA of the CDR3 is TGTGCCACCAGCAGAGATCTAGCGGGGGGGTATACGCAGTATTTT. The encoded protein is CATSRDLAGGYTQYF.